The 24 T cell receptor beta chains below come from one sample, sequenced in a study of blood T cell repertoires in COVID-19. Clones were sequenced by immunoSEQ multiplex PCR, and TCRdb holds only the in-frame ones, with some missing. Of about 34,000 clones in the sample, 85% to 95% were seen once. The sample taken for sequencing was peripheral blood. All receptors come from a man in his sixties with active or convalescent COVID-19.

In its sample, this clone was seen once. The rearrangement links TRBV10-1 to TRBJ2-1, with 11 bases fitting TRBD2. CDR1 is WNHNN and CDR2 is SYGVQD in the germline V gene (reference sequence). The trim removed 0 bases at V and 4 bases at J, leaving 2 bases unmatched. This CDR3 is 16 amino acids long. The CDR3 DNA follows: TGCGCCAGCAGTGAGTCGAGACTAGCGGGGTACAATGAGCAGTTCTTC. Translated: CASSESRLAGYNEQFF.

The V gene is TRBV27, the J gene TRBJ2-3; TRBD2 agrees at 12 bases. V gave up 5 bases and J gave up 6 bases; unmatched junction bases: 12. CDR3 length equals 17 residues. From germline, CDR1 is MNHEY and CDR2 SMNVEV (reference sequence). The CDR3 is CASSPQPSGREYDTQYF. CDR3 bases: TGTGCCAGCAGTCCCCAACCTAGCGGGAGGGAGTATGATACGCAGTATTTT.

The table lists this clone with a few counts. V and J are TRBV6-6 and TRBJ2-2, with 9 bases identical to TRBD1. The CDR3 sequence is 16 residues long. The V and J ends lost 8 bases and 1 base, in that order; junction bases with no gene match: 8. CDR1 MNHNY and CDR2 SVGAGI come from the germline V gene (reference sequence). CDR3 sequence (DNA): TGTGCCAGCGGAAGGACAGGGGCCGGGAACACCGGGGAGCTGTTTTTT. It is translated as CASGRTGAGNTGELFF.

The CDR3 coding sequence is TGTGCCAGCAGCCTCGGACAGGGAGACTCTGGAAACACCATATATTTT. This encodes CASSLGQGDSGNTIYF. J is TRBJ1-3 and V is TRBV3-1 (or the pseudogene TRBV3-2), with 8 bases fitting TRBD1. CDR3 length: 16 residues. Germline values: CDR1 LGHDT, CDR2 YNNKEL (reference sequence). The ends lost 4 bases at V and 0 bases at J; junction bases unmatched: 5.

In regard to this clone: The junction shows a germline mismatch at one end, possibly a read error. V is TRBV20-1 and J is TRBJ1-2; 10 nucleotides line up with TRBD1. Germline V lookup: CDR1 DFQATT, CDR2 SNEGSKA (reference sequence). This CDR3 is built from 12 residues. The CDR3 loop is CSASPDRGVLGF. The CDR3 nucleotides are TGCAGTGCTAGTCCGGACAGGGGGGTCCTTGGCTTC.

CDR3 sequence (DNA): TGCAGTGCTAGTTCGAACAGGGGTAACACTGAAGCTTTCTTT. As protein: CSASSNRGNTEAFF. The gene calls are TRBV20-1 and TRBJ1-1; the match to TRBD1 covers 7 bases. The germline V gene has CDR1 DFQATT and CDR2 SNEGSKA (reference sequence). CDR3 length: 14 amino acids. The J segment lost 2 bases and the V segment lost 3 bases, leaving 6 bases of the junction unmatched.

In DNA, the CDR3 is TGTGCCACCAGCGAAATCGGGACAGGGGACTATGGCTACACCTTC. This encodes CATSEIGTGDYGYTF. The chain is built from TRBV15 and TRBJ1-2, with TRBD1 identical over 10 bases. Trimming removed 5 bases from V and 3 bases from J; junction bases left unmatched: 6. The V gene's germline CDR1 is LNHNV and CDR2 YYDKDF (reference sequence). This CDR3 region has 15 residues.

The chain carries TRBV19 and TRBJ2-2, with a tentative D call TRBD1 (6 bases). Trimming shortened V by 4 bases and J by 0 bases, and 12 bases separated the two germline ends. The CDR3 is 16 residues long. CDR1 is LNHDA and CDR2 is SQIVND in the germline V gene (reference sequence). CDR3 DNA sequence: TGTGCCAGTAGTACGCCAGGGGTACCGAACACCGGGGAGCTGTTTTTT. Its protein is CASSTPGVPNTGELFF.

The chain carries TRBV19 and TRBJ2-1, with 9 bases lining up with TRBD2. The CDR3 totals 17 residues. Germline CDR1 and CDR2: LNHDA and SQIVND (reference sequence). V lost 5 bases, J lost 0 bases, and 8 bases stayed unmatched. This CDR3 is CASSVTSGLSSYNEQFF. The CDR3 DNA follows: TGTGCCAGTAGTGTAACTAGCGGGTTGAGCTCCTACAATGAGCAGTTCTTC. Based on the CDR3 plus reference TRBV19 and TRBJ2-1, the full variable domain is DGGITQSPKYLFRKEGQNVTLSCEQNLNHDAMYWYRQDPGQGLRLIYYSQIVNDFQKGDIAEGYSVSREKKESFPLTVTSAQKNPTAFYLCASSVTSGLSSYNEQFFGPGTRLTVL.

V usage is TRBV4-3 and J usage is TRBJ1-2, with D maybe TRBD1 (5 bases). Germline V gene data show CDR1 as LGHNA and CDR2 as YSLEER. V gave up 0 bases and J gave up 4 bases, with 6 bases separating them. The CDR3 length is 13 residues. CDR3 nucleotides: TGCGCCAGCAGCCAAGACGGGGGCTATGGCTACACCTTC. Encoded protein: CASSQDGGYGYTF.

The chain uses TRBV9 and TRBJ2-5; no reliable D call. CDR3 length: 13 amino acids. Germline V gene lookup returns CDR1 SGDLS and CDR2 YYNGEE. Trimming pared 3 bases from V and 5 bases from J, leaving 11 bases between. CDR3 loop: CASSGPSDETQYF. The CDR3 DNA sequence: TGTGCCAGCAGCGGCCCTAGTGACGAGACCCAGTACTTC.

The chain has TRBV6-5 and TRBJ1-3; D is undetermined. Deletions cut 0 bases from V and 2 bases from J, with 8 bases between. CDR3 length: 15 amino acids. Germline CDR1 and CDR2: MNHEY and SVGAGI. The DNA for the CDR3 is TGTGCCAGCAGTTACTCGAGCAGGCCTGGAAACACCATATATTTT. Translation: CASSYSSRPGNTIYF.

This chain's CDR3 is CASSPNSRAGANVLTF. In DNA, the CDR3 is TGTGCCAGCTCACCAAACTCCAGGGCTGGGGCCAACGTCCTGACTTTC. The chain combines TRBV18 with TRBJ2-6, with D perhaps TRBD1 (5 bases). The CDR3 sequence is 16 residues long. Germline V gives CDR1 KGHSH, CDR2 LQKENI. V lost 2 bases to trimming and J lost 2 bases, with 10 bases between them.

The chain uses TRBV11-3 and TRBJ1-1; the D gene is possibly TRBD1 (6 bases). The CDR3 sequence is 13 residues long. The V end lost 5 bases, the J end lost 6 bases, and 13 bases lay between the germline ends. Germline CDR1 SGHNT, CDR2 YENEEA. The CDR3: CASSPTGSPEAFF. Here the CDR3 DNA reads TGTGCCAGCAGCCCAACAGGGTCTCCTGAAGCTTTCTTT.

The chain carries TRBV19 and TRBJ1-1, with 8 bases that match TRBD1. Trimming cost V 5 bases and J 0 bases; bases outside gene matches: 2. Germline loops: CDR1 LNHDA, CDR2 SQIVND (reference sequence). This CDR3 has 14 amino acids. In DNA, the CDR3 is TGTGCCAGTAGTGTCAGGGGGCTGAACACTGAAGCTTTCTTT. Protein: CASSVRGLNTEAFF.

This chain's CDR3 is CASSLQPDRSNSPLHF. CDR3 nucleotide sequence: TGCGCCAGCAGCTTACAGCCGGACAGGTCAAATTCACCCCTCCACTTT. This chain connects TRBV5-1 to TRBJ1-6; TRBD1 matches 7 bases. V gave up 2 bases and J gave up 7 bases; unmatched junction bases: 9. The CDR3 has 16 residues. Germline V gene data show CDR1 as SGHRS and CDR2 as YFSETQ.

This sequence joins TRBV18 and TRBJ1-1; no firm D call. The CDR3 sequence is 15 residues long. Trimming cost V 3 bases and J 4 bases, with 15 bases left between them. Per germline, CDR1 KGHSH and CDR2 LQKENI. The CDR3 here is CASSPSLNSFTEAFF. The CDR3 DNA follows: TGTGCCAGCTCACCCTCCTTAAATTCTTTCACTGAAGCTTTCTTT. The full variable domain, completed using reference TRBV18 and TRBJ1-1, is NAGVMQNPRHLVRRRGQEARLRCSPMKGHSHVYWYRQLPEEGLKFMVYLQKENIIDESGMPKERFSAEFPKEGPSILRIQQVVRGDSAAYFCASSPSLNSFTEAFFGQGTRLTVV.

V gene TRBV11-2 combines with J gene TRBJ1-1; no reliable D call. V was pared by 11 bases and J by 5 bases, with 18 bases between. This CDR3 comprises 13 residues. The V gene's germline CDR1 is SGHAT and CDR2 FQNNGV. CDR3 DNA sequence: TGTGCCTCACTAATTAATCCCAATACTGAAGCTTTCTTT. It is translated as CASLINPNTEAFF.

The rearrangement joins TRBV6-6 to TRBJ1-1, with 7 bases matching TRBD1. CDR3 length: 12 amino acids. With V trimmed by 7 bases and J by 5 bases, 4 bases remained unmatched. The germline gives CDR1 MNHNY, CDR2 SVGAGI (reference sequence). CDR3 residues: CASTTGDTEAFF. CDR3 in DNA: TGTGCCAGCACCACAGGGGATACTGAAGCTTTCTTT.

This chain uses TRBV4-1 with TRBJ2-2, with D possibly being TRBD1 (6 bases). Germline V gene lookup returns CDR1 MGHRA and CDR2 YSYEKL. V lost 2 bases and J 7 bases, leaving 8 bases between the germline ends. The CDR3 runs 13 residues. The CDR3 DNA follows: TGCGCCAGCAGCCAAACAGGGTTCGGGGAGCTGTTTTTT. This gives the protein CASSQTGFGELFF.

This chain links TRBV27 with TRBJ2-1; 12 nucleotides align to TRBD2. This CDR3 is 18 amino acids long. J gave up 9 bases and V 5 bases, and 17 bases lay outside the gene matches. Germline V gene data show CDR1 as MNHEY and CDR2 as SMNVEV (reference sequence). CDR3 DNA sequence: TGTGCCAGCAGTCCAACTCACCTAGCGGGAGGGCCGAAGGGTGAGCAGTTCTTC. Its protein is CASSPTHLAGGPKGEQFF.

The chain uses TRBV19 and TRBJ2-3, with TRBD1 matching over 7 bases. Germline V gene lookup returns CDR1 LNHDA and CDR2 SQIVND (reference sequence). This CDR3 has 12 residues. Trimming at V came to 5 bases and at J to 7 bases, leaving 3 bases not matched to a gene. The CDR3: CASSGQVNTQYF. As DNA, the CDR3 is TGTGCCAGTAGTGGACAGGTGAATACGCAGTATTTT. The full variable domain, its missing parts supplied by reference TRBV19 and TRBJ2-3, is DGGITQSPKYLFRKEGQNVTLSCEQNLNHDAMYWYRQDPGQGLRLIYYSQIVNDFQKGDIAEGYSVSREKKESFPLTVTSAQKNPTAFYLCASSGQVNTQYFGPGTRLTVL.

The chain combines TRBV11-2 with TRBJ1-2; D may be TRBD1 (5 bases). Trimming took off 3 bases at V and 3 bases at J, with 14 bases between the two ends. The germline V gene encodes CDR1 SGHAT and CDR2 FQNNGV. The CDR3 is made up of 15 amino acids. This chain's CDR3 is CASSFTLTAHYGYTF. CDR3 DNA: TGTGCCAGCAGCTTCACATTGACAGCCCACTATGGCTACACCTTC.

The rearrangement uses TRBV18 and TRBJ2-3, with D maybe TRBD1 (6 bases). This CDR3 has 15 residues. Trimming shortened V by 5 bases and J by 0 bases, and 12 bases separated the two germline ends. Germline lookup yields CDR1 KGHSH and CDR2 LQKENI. CDR3 region: CASSTGQSSTDTQYF. In DNA form, the CDR3 reads TGTGCCAGCTCAACAGGACAGTCTAGCACAGATACGCAGTATTTT.